A selection of T cell receptor beta chains follows, all from one sample in a study of response to subunit inactivated influenza vaccine. TCRdb redid the calling of the RT-PCR reads with MiXCR, one entry per CDR3 protein. This repertoire shows a few hundred thousand distinct CDR3 sequences, 21% found once; its top ten account for about 9.4%. The source material was PBMCs from blood, sampled approximately 20 months after vaccination. Receptors originate from a man aged 50-75 years who received an inactivated influenza vaccine. Each CDR3 is given with its conserved first and last residue. Fields, in order: clone size, CDR3 length, D gene, J gene, V gene, CDR3 protein, CDR3 DNA. A D gene is named only where the DNA matches it firmly. Clone size, where shown, is once, few, many, or a class for clones that have expanded.

clone size: -; CDR3 length: 17; D gene: -; J gene: TRBJ1-3; V gene: TRBV3-1; CDR3 protein: CASSYGGTLTTGNTIYF; CDR3 DNA: TGTGCCAGCAGCTACGGAGGCACCCTCACGACTGGAAACACCATATATTTT
clone size: few; CDR3 length: 15; D gene: -; J gene: TRBJ2-5; V gene: TRBV20-1; CDR3 protein: CSASLGQGIQETQYF; CDR3 DNA: TGCAGTGCTAGTTTGGGGCAGGGGATTCAAGAGACCCAGTACTTC
clone size: -; CDR3 length: 12; D gene: -; J gene: TRBJ2-7; V gene: TRBV20-1; CDR3 protein: CSASSTNNEQYF; CDR3 DNA: TGCAGTGCTAGTTCGACGAATAACGAGCAGTACTTC
clone size: many; CDR3 length: 14; D gene: -; J gene: TRBJ1-3; V gene: TRBV7-2; CDR3 protein: CASSGDRWKNTIYF; CDR3 DNA: TGTGCCAGCAGCGGCGACAGGTGGAAGAACACCATATATTTT
clone size: -; CDR3 length: 12; D gene: -; J gene: TRBJ2-7; V gene: TRBV10-3; CDR3 protein: CAISESNGMQYF; CDR3 DNA: TGTGCCATCAGTGAGTCGAATGGGATGCAGTACTTC
clone size: -; CDR3 length: 13; D gene: -; J gene: TRBJ2-3; V gene: TRBV28; CDR3 protein: CASRLQGTDTQYF; CDR3 DNA: TGTGCCAGCAGACTGCAGGGGACAGATACGCAGTATTTT
clone size: -; CDR3 length: 17; D gene: -; J gene: TRBJ1-4; V gene: TRBV20-1; CDR3 protein: CSARRPGPVATNEKLFF; CDR3 DNA: TGCAGTGCTAGACGCCCCGGGCCCGTAGCAACTAATGAAAAACTGTTTTTT
clone size: few; CDR3 length: 15; D gene: -; J gene: TRBJ1-5; V gene: TRBV20-1; CDR3 protein: CSARANRVSNQPQHF; CDR3 DNA: TGCAGTGCTAGAGCGAACAGGGTAAGCAATCAGCCCCAGCATTTT
clone size: -; CDR3 length: 12; D gene: -; J gene: TRBJ2-1; V gene: TRBV5-4; CDR3 protein: CASSISVDEQFF; CDR3 DNA: TGTGCCAGCAGCATTAGTGTGGATGAGCAGTTCTTC
clone size: -; CDR3 length: 15; D gene: -; J gene: TRBJ2-2; V gene: TRBV5-1; CDR3 protein: CASRWSTANTGELFF; CDR3 DNA: TGCGCCAGCAGGTGGAGTACAGCCAATACCGGGGAGCTGTTTTTT
clone size: few; CDR3 length: 14; D gene: -; J gene: TRBJ1-4; V gene: TRBV5-1; CDR3 protein: CASSSGRDNEKLFF; CDR3 DNA: TGCGCCAGCAGCTCGGGACGGGATAATGAAAAACTGTTTTTT
clone size: few; CDR3 length: 15; D gene: TRBD1; J gene: TRBJ1-6; V gene: TRBV20-1; CDR3 protein: CSARNSGTGNSPLHF; CDR3 DNA: TGCAGTGCTAGAAACTCCGGGACAGGCAATTCACCCCTCCACTTT
clone size: -; CDR3 length: 15; D gene: -; J gene: TRBJ1-4; V gene: TRBV5-4; CDR3 protein: CASSALGTGNEKLFF; CDR3 DNA: TGTGCCAGCAGCGCCCTCGGGACGGGTAATGAAAAACTGTTTTTT
clone size: -; CDR3 length: 12; D gene: -; J gene: TRBJ2-7; V gene: TRBV14; CDR3 protein: CASSQDGYEQYF; CDR3 DNA: TGTGCCAGCAGCCAAGACGGCTACGAGCAGTACTTC
clone size: few; CDR3 length: 13; D gene: -; J gene: TRBJ1-2; V gene: TRBV12-3/TRBV12-4; CDR3 protein: CASSQGPFGGYTF; CDR3 DNA: TGTGCCAGCAGCCAGGGACCTTTTGGCGGCTACACCTTC
clone size: -; CDR3 length: 16; D gene: TRBD2; J gene: TRBJ2-1; V gene: TRBV19; CDR3 protein: CASSIRALAADNEQFF; CDR3 DNA: TGTGCCAGTAGTATCAGGGCCCTAGCGGCAGACAATGAGCAGTTCTTC
clone size: few; CDR3 length: 14; D gene: -; J gene: TRBJ1-6; V gene: TRBV11-2; CDR3 protein: CASSFPGLRSPLHF; CDR3 DNA: TGTGCCAGCAGCTTCCCGGGACTAAGATCACCCCTCCACTTT
clone size: -; CDR3 length: 15; D gene: -; J gene: TRBJ1-2; V gene: TRBV5-5; CDR3 protein: CASSLGVGRNYGYTF; CDR3 DNA: TGTGCCAGCAGCCTGGGGGTGGGCCGAAACTATGGCTACACCTTC
clone size: many; CDR3 length: 13; D gene: -; J gene: TRBJ1-2; V gene: TRBV20-1; CDR3 protein: CSAREGSNYGYTF; CDR3 DNA: TGCAGTGCTAGAGAAGGCAGCAACTATGGCTACACCTTC
clone size: -; CDR3 length: 13; D gene: -; J gene: TRBJ1-3; V gene: TRBV11-2; CDR3 protein: CASSRLTGNTIYF; CDR3 DNA: TGTGCCAGCAGCCGCTTGACTGGAAACACCATATATTTT
clone size: -; CDR3 length: 17; D gene: TRBD2; J gene: TRBJ2-1; V gene: TRBV5-8; CDR3 protein: CASSRRIAGTRYNEQFF; CDR3 DNA: TGTGCCAGCAGCCGCAGAATAGCGGGAACGCGGTACAATGAGCAGTTCTTC
clone size: -; CDR3 length: 15; D gene: -; J gene: TRBJ1-4; V gene: TRBV7-2; CDR3 protein: CASSLAPSAREKLFF; CDR3 DNA: TGTGCCAGCAGCTTAGCCCCGAGTGCCCGGGAAAAACTGTTTTTT